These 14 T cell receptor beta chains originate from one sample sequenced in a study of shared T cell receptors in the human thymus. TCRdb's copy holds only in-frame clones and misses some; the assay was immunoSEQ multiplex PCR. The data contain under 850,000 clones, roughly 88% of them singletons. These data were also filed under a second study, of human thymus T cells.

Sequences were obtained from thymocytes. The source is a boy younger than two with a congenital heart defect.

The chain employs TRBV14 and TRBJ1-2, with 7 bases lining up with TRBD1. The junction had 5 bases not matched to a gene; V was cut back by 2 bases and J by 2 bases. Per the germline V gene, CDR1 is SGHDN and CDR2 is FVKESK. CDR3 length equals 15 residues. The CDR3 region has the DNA TGTGCCAGCAGCCAACGGGACAGCCTCAACTATGGCTACACCTTC. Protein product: CASSQRDSLNYGYTF.

The CDR3: CASSLAVLGEQYF. CDR3 nucleotide sequence: TGTGCCAGCAGCTTAGCGGTCCTCGGGGAGCAGTACTTC. The chain joins TRBV7-8 to TRBJ2-7; D ambiguous. Germline values: CDR1 SGHVS, CDR2 FQNEAQ. There are 13 residues in the CDR3. V lost 0 bases and J 7 bases, leaving 10 bases between the germline ends.

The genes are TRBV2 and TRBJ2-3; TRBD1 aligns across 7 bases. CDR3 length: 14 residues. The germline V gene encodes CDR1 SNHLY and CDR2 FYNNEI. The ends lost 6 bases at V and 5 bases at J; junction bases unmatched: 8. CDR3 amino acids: CASRSHRGKDTQYF. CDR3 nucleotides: TGTGCCAGCAGGAGCCACAGGGGAAAAGATACGCAGTATTTT.

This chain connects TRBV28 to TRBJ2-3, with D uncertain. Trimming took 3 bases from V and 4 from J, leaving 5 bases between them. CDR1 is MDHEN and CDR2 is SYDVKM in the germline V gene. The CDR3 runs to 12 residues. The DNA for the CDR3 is TGTGCCAGCAGTTTCCCGGCAGATACGCAGTATTTT. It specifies CASSFPADTQYF.

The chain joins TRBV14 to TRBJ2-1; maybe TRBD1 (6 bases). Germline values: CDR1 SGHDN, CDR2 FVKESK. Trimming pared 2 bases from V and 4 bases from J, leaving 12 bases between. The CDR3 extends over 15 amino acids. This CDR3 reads CASSQNRETYNEQFF. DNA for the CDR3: TGTGCCAGCAGCCAAAACAGGGAAACTTACAATGAGCAGTTCTTC. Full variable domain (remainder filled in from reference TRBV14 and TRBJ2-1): EAGVTQFPSHSVIEKGQTVTLRCDPISGHDNLYWYRRVMGKEIKFLLHFVKESKQDESGMPNNRFLAERTGGTYSTLKVQPAELEDSGVYFCASSQNRETYNEQFFGPGTRLTVL.

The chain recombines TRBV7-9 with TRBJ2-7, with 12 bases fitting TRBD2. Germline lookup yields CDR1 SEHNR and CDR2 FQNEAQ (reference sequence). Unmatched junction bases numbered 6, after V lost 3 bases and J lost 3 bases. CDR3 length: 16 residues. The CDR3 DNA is TGTGCCAGCAGCTTGGCAGCTAGCGGGAGGGTCTACGAGCAGTACTTC. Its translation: CASSLAASGRVYEQYF.

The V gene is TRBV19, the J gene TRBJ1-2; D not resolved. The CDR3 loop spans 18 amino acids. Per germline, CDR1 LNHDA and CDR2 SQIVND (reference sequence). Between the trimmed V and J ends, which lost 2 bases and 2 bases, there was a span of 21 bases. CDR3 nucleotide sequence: TGTGCCAGTAGTATACGCGGGCCCAGTCCTTGGGGAAACTATGGCTACACCTTC. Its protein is CASSIRGPSPWGNYGYTF.

The CDR3 reads CASRAGTSGNEQFF. The CDR3 nucleotides are TGTGCCAGCAGGGCCGGGACTAGCGGGAATGAGCAGTTCTTC. J is TRBJ2-1 and V is TRBV28; 12 nucleotides line up with TRBD2. The J segment lost 7 bases and the V segment lost 6 bases, leaving 4 bases of the junction unmatched. Germline V gives CDR1 MDHEN, CDR2 SYDVKM. CDR3 length equals 14 residues.

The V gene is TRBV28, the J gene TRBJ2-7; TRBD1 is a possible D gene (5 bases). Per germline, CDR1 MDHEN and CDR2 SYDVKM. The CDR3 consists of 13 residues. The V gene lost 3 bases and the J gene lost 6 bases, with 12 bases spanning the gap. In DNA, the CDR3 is TGTGCCAGCAGTTTTACCCTCCAGGGCGAGCAGTACTTC. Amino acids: CASSFTLQGEQYF.

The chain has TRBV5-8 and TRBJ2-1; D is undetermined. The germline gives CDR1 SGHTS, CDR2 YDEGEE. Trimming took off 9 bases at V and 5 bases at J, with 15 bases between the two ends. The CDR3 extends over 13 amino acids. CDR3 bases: TGTGCCAAGGCACTACCATTCAACAATGAGCAGTTCTTC. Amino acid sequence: CAKALPFNNEQFF.

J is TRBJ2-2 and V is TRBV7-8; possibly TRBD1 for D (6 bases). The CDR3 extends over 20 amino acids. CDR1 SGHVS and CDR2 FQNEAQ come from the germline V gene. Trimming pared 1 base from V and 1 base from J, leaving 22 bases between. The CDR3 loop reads CASSLVSGWRGTRNTGELFF. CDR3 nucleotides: TGTGCCAGCAGCTTAGTGAGTGGTTGGAGAGGGACACGGAACACCGGGGAGCTGTTTTTT.

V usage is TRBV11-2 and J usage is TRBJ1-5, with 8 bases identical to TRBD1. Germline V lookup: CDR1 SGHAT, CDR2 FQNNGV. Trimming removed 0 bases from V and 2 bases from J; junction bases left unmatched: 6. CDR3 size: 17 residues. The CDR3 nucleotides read TGTGCCAGCAGCTTAGAGGCCGGGACAGGAGGCAATCAGCCCCAGCATTTT. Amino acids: CASSLEAGTGGNQPQHF. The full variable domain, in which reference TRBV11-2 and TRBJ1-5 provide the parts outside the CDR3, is EAGVAQSPRYKIIEKRQSVAFWCNPISGHATLYWYQQILGQGPKLLIQFQNNGVVDDSQLPKDRFSAERLKGVDSTLKIQPAKLEDSAVYLCASSLEAGTGGNQPQHFGDGTRLSIL.

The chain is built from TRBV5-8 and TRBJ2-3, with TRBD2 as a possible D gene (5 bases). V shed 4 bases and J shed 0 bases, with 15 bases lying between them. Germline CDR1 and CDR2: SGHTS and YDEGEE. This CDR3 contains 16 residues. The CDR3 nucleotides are TGTGCCAGCAGCCCTAGGTGGAGCGGTAGCACAGATACGCAGTATTTT. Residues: CASSPRWSGSTDTQYF.

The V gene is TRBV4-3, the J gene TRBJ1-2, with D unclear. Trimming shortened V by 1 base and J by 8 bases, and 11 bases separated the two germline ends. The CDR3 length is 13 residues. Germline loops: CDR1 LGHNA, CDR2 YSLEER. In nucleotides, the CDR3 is TGCGCCAGCAGCCAAGGAGCCCGAGGGGGCTACACCTTC. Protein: CASSQGARGGYTF.